These 20 T cell receptor beta chains were all obtained from the same sample, sequenced in a study of T-cell reconstitution after alpha-beta-depleted transplantation in children. Unique molecular identifiers were incorporated into the prepared TCRbeta library. TCRdb processed the PCR reads anew with MiXCR; each CDR3 protein has one entry. Of around 600,000 distinct CDR3 sequences detected, roughly 10% appear once; the ten largest clones hold 4% to 5%. Specimen: PBMCs from the stem cell graft donor, collected from the stem cell graft. The receptors come from a human donor who donated a stem cell graft to a child with acute myeloid leukemia.

V gene TRBV18 combines with J gene TRBJ2-1, with 8 bases that match TRBD1. The germline V gene encodes CDR1 KGHSH and CDR2 LQKENI. CDR3 length equals 15 residues. V lost 3 bases and J lost 8; bases outside the gene matches: 9. The CDR3 bases are TGTGCCAGCTCACCCCTCGGACAGGGTCTTGATGAGCAGTTCTTC. It specifies CASSPLGQGLDEQFF.

J is TRBJ2-7 and V is TRBV5-1; D is perhaps TRBD1 (6 bases). Germline V gives CDR1 SGHRS, CDR2 YFSETQ. The CDR3 contains 14 residues. Trimming took off 3 bases at V and 4 bases at J, with 14 bases between the two ends. The chain's CDR3 is CASSSQIRGYEQYF. The CDR3, as DNA: TGCGCCAGCAGCTCCCAAATCAGGGGATACGAGCAGTACTTC.

The gene calls are TRBV24-1 and TRBJ2-1; perhaps TRBD2 as D (5 bases). V lost 2 bases and J lost 5, with 12 bases in between. The germline gives CDR1 KGHDR, CDR2 SFDVKD. CDR3 length: 15 amino acids. CDR3 residues: CATSDSAGPNNEQFF. DNA for the CDR3: TGTGCCACCAGTGATTCTGCGGGTCCTAACAATGAGCAGTTCTTC.

The CDR3: CASSFDRVDQPQHF. Written as DNA, the CDR3 is TGTGCCAGCAGTTTCGACAGGGTGGATCAGCCCCAGCATTTT. The J gene is TRBJ1-5, the V gene TRBV12-3 or TRBV12-4, with TRBD1 matching 7 bases. The J segment lost 5 bases and the V segment lost 3 bases, leaving 4 bases of the junction unmatched. The CDR3 runs 14 residues.

The J gene is TRBJ2-1, the V gene TRBV14; TRBD2 agrees at 8 bases. This CDR3 has 16 amino acids. With 4 bases clipped from V and 6 bases from J, the junction kept 11 bases outside the gene matches. Looked up from germline, CDR1 is SGHDN and CDR2 is FVKESK. The CDR3 sequence is CASSLKPGGQTNEQFF. CDR3 bases: TGTGCCAGCAGCCTTAAGCCGGGAGGGCAAACCAATGAGCAGTTCTTC.

The chain uses TRBV3-1 and TRBJ1-1; weak D call: TRBD1 (5 bases). Looked up from germline, CDR1 is LGHDT and CDR2 is YNNKEL (reference sequence). Trimming left V 4 bases short and J 5 bases short, with 14 bases between. The CDR3 is 14 residues long. This CDR3 reads CASSLPTETTEAFF. The CDR3 DNA reads as TGTGCCAGCAGCCTGCCGACAGAGACGACTGAAGCTTTCTTT.

In its sample, this clonotype was seen a few times. Relative to the germline gene, one junction end is altered; a read error may explain this. The chain recombines TRBV20-1 with TRBJ2-7; a weak D match, TRBD2 (6 bases). CDR3 size: 14 residues. The germline CDR1 and CDR2 sequences are DFQATT and SNEGSKA (reference sequence). The CDR3 region has the DNA TGCAGTGTTAGAAGGGACTTAAGCTCCTACGAGCAGTACTTC. This gives the protein CSVRRDLSSYEQYF.

The rearrangement links TRBV20-1 to TRBJ2-5; TRBD2 aligns across 9 bases. The germline CDR1 and CDR2 sequences are DFQATT and SNEGSKA (reference sequence). This CDR3 is 14 amino acids long. Unmatched junction bases numbered 9, after V lost 6 bases and J lost 4 bases. The CDR3 here is CSARLAAQGETQYF. DNA for the CDR3: TGCAGTGCCAGACTAGCGGCTCAAGGAGAGACCCAGTACTTC.

Only a few counts were recorded for this clonotype. CDR3 nucleotide sequence: TGTGCCACCAGGCGGGGCGACCACAATGAGCAGTTCTTC. Translated: CATRRGDHNEQFF. V and J are TRBV24-1 and TRBJ2-1; D possibly corresponds to TRBD2 (6 bases). With 7 bases removed from V and 5 bases from J, the gap between germline ends came to 11 bases. The CDR3 sequence is 13 residues long. CDR1 and CDR2 from the germline V gene are KGHDR and SFDVKD.

The chain employs TRBV10-3 and TRBJ1-2, with D unresolved. The V end lost 8 bases, the J end lost 6 bases, and 10 bases lay between the germline ends. Germline V gene data show CDR1 as ENHRY and CDR2 as SYGVKD. This CDR3 is built from 11 residues. The CDR3 DNA reads as TGTGCCATCCTGAAGGGAGATGGCTACACCTTC. Its protein is CAILKGDGYTF.

This clonotype has ten or more counts. This sequence joins TRBV12-3 or TRBV12-4 and TRBJ1-1, with TRBD1 matching 9 bases. The CDR3 covers 14 residues. Trimming took 7 bases from V and 3 from J; bases not matched to a gene: 6. The CDR3 bases are TGTGCCAGCACCTTACAGGGGGCCCACACTGAAGCTTTCTTT. This sequence encodes CASTLQGAHTEAFF.

The rearrangement links TRBV5-1 to TRBJ2-7; D not certain. The CDR3 loop spans 13 amino acids. The germline gives CDR1 SGHRS, CDR2 YFSETQ. V shed 0 bases and J shed 3 bases, with 7 bases lying between them. Written as DNA, the CDR3 is TGCGCCAGCAGCTTGGAGTGGGTCTACGAGCAGTACTTC. Amino acids: CASSLEWVYEQYF.

This clonotype was seen more than once but under ten times. The rearrangement links TRBV29-1 to TRBJ1-4; D might be TRBD1 (5 bases). Trimming shortened V by 7 bases and J by 4 bases, and 16 bases separated the two germline ends. Germline CDR1 is SQVTM and CDR2 is ANQGSEA. The CDR3 is 14 residues long. The CDR3 DNA reads TGCAGCGCCCGAGGGGCAGCAAATAATGAAAAACTGTTTTTT. Translating gives CSARGAANNEKLFF.

The CDR3 DNA sequence: TGTGCCAGCAGCTTAAGCACACAGGGCCTGGTAGCTTTCTTT. Protein: CASSLSTQGLVAFF. V gene TRBV7-2 combines with J gene TRBJ1-1, with TRBD1 as a possible D gene (6 bases). V shed 2 bases and J shed 10 bases, with 17 bases lying between them. The germline gives CDR1 SGHTA, CDR2 FQGNSA. The CDR3 sequence is 14 residues long.

This clonotype showed up many times. V usage is TRBV7-2 and J usage is TRBJ2-1; 11 bases line up with TRBD2. Trimming at V came to 4 bases and at J to 7 bases, leaving 6 bases not matched to a gene. The CDR3 runs 15 residues. Germline assignment: CDR1 SGHTA and CDR2 FQGNSA. CDR3 residues: CASSSTSGILNEQFF. The CDR3 nucleotides are TGTGCCAGCAGCTCGACTAGCGGGATTTTAAATGAGCAGTTCTTC. Combining the CDR3 with reference TRBV7-2 and TRBJ2-1 gives the whole variable domain GAGVSQSPSNKVTEKGKDVELRCDPISGHTALYWYRQSLGQGLEFLIYFQGNSAPDKSGLPSDRFSAERTGGSVSTLTIQRTQQEDSAVYLCASSSTSGILNEQFFGPGTRLTVL.

The table lists this clonotype with many counts. The chain couples TRBV21-1 to TRBJ2-2. TRBV21-1 is a listed pseudogene. This CDR3 has 12 residues. The CDR3 DNA reads TGTGCCAGCAGCAATGGGGACGGGGAGCTGTTTTTT. Its protein is CASSNGDGELFF.

CDR3 region: CASREGGGPLQRPQHF. The CDR3 DNA is TGTGCCAGCAGGGAGGGCGGGGGGCCTTTACAACGGCCCCAGCATTTT. The chain combines TRBV12-3 or TRBV12-4 with TRBJ1-5, with D tentatively TRBD1 (6 bases). The CDR3 is 16 amino acids. The V gene lost 6 bases and the J gene lost 9 bases, with 24 bases spanning the gap.

A few counts support this clonotype. The J gene is TRBJ2-2, the V gene TRBV7-2, with 9 nucleotides matching TRBD2. Germline V CDR1 and CDR2: SGHTA, FQGNSA. The CDR3 is made up of 16 amino acids. V trimming: 2 bases; J trimming: 6 bases; junction bases outside the gene matches: 7. The CDR3 region is CASSLSSGRISGELFF. CDR3 DNA: TGTGCCAGCAGCTTATCCAGCGGGAGGATTTCCGGGGAGCTGTTTTTT.

This rearrangement joins TRBV29-1 to TRBJ2-1; TRBD1 agrees at 11 bases. Losses at the gene ends were 7 bases for V and 9 bases for J; bases not matched to a gene: 8. Germline CDR1 and CDR2: SQVTM and ANQGSEA. The CDR3 loop spans 13 amino acids. The CDR3 sequence: CSGRTGGGGEQFF. Here the CDR3 DNA reads TGCAGCGGGCGGACAGGGGGCGGGGGTGAGCAGTTCTTC.

The genes are TRBV20-1 and TRBJ2-7; perhaps TRBD1 as D (6 bases). V gave up 2 bases and J gave up 2 bases, with 10 bases separating them. The CDR3 spans 13 residues. Germline CDR1 and CDR2: DFQATT and SNEGSKA (reference sequence). CDR3 coding DNA: TGCAGTGCTAGAAGGGCAGGGGCCTACGAGCAGTACTTC. Translated: CSARRAGAYEQYF.